A single sample gave rise to the 24 T cell receptor beta chains below, sequenced in a study of blood T cells in healthy people across ages. Through a sample-barcoded 5' primer and a J-beta primer mix, a second PCR was run for roughly 7 to 11 cycles. TCRdb fed the 5' RACE reads into MiXCR, producing one record per CDR3 protein. The sample yields approximately 1,000,000 distinct CDR3 sequences, over 35% seen once. Material: blood. The receptors were gathered from a woman aged 55 to 70 in good health.

The V call is TRBV28, the J call TRBJ2-3, with a possible D match to TRBD1 (6 bases). The CDR3 has 13 amino acids. Trimming stripped 6 bases from V and 4 bases from J, with 11 bases between. Germline values: CDR1 MDHEN, CDR2 SYDVKM. Here the CDR3 DNA reads TGTGCCAGCAGGGAACAGGGCTCAGATACGCAGTATTTT. Its protein is CASREQGSDTQYF.

This clonotype was counted only a few times. The J gene is TRBJ2-7, the V gene TRBV4-2; 9 bases map to TRBD1. The J call is doubtful: the DNA matches TRBJ2-5 better. Germline V gene sequence: CDR1 LGHNA, CDR2 YNFKEQ. The CDR3 is made up of 15 amino acids. The CDR3 spells CASSQDGTGSETQYF. Written as DNA, the CDR3 is TGTGCCAGCAGCCAAGATGGGACAGGGTCAGAGACCCAGTACTTC.

V and J are TRBV3-1 and TRBJ2-3, with D possibly matching TRBD2 (5 bases). Germline V gene data show CDR1 as LGHDT and CDR2 as YNNKEL (reference sequence). V was cut by 4 bases and J by 4 bases, with 12 bases left in between. The CDR3 is made up of 14 amino acids. This CDR3 is CASSPRAESDTQYF. In nucleotides, the CDR3 is TGTGCCAGCAGCCCACGAGCGGAGTCAGATACGCAGTATTTT.

This chain uses TRBV7-9 with TRBJ2-5, with 12 bases matching TRBD2. The CDR3 is 16 amino acids. The V gene's germline CDR1 is SEHNR and CDR2 FQNEAQ (reference sequence). The V and J ends lost 5 bases and 4 bases, in that order; junction bases with no gene match: 8. In DNA, the CDR3 is TGTGCCAGCAGCCTCCTGACTAGCGGGAGAGGAGAGACCCAGTACTTC. It encodes CASSLLTSGRGETQYF.

The chain uses TRBV3-1 and TRBJ2-3; no firm D call. This CDR3 spans 15 amino acids. CDR1 and CDR2 (germline): LGHDT, YNNKEL (reference sequence). Deletions cut 2 bases from V and 5 bases from J, with 14 bases between. The CDR3 sequence is CASSQKSLGRDTQYF. CDR3 coding DNA: TGTGCCAGCAGCCAAAAGTCTCTAGGGCGAGATACGCAGTATTTT.

The sample holds one count of this clonotype. The chain is built from TRBV7-8 and TRBJ1-4; D uncertain. In germline, CDR1 is SGHVS, CDR2 FQNEAQ. Trimming left V 5 bases short and J 7 bases short, with 14 bases between. This CDR3 region has 14 residues. In DNA form, the CDR3 reads TGTGCCAGCAGCCCAGGATGGTTGGGTGAAAAACTGTTTTTT. Residues: CASSPGWLGEKLFF.

Details on this clonotype: A much bigger clone sits one base away, suggesting this may be a read error. The chain recombines TRBV2 with TRBJ2-3, with a possible D match to TRBD1 (5 bases). The germline gives CDR1 SNHLY, CDR2 FYNNEI. CDR3 length: 15 residues. Written as DNA, the CDR3 is TGTGCCAGCCTCCGCCCTGGCCAGGGCACAGATACGCGGTATTTT. The encoded protein is CASLRPGQGTDTRYF.

This clonotype has a handful of counts. J is TRBJ2-1 and V is TRBV11-3; TRBD1 matches 10 bases. This CDR3 is 15 amino acids long. Trimming at V came to 5 bases and at J to 4 bases, leaving 5 bases not matched to a gene. Germline V gene lookup returns CDR1 SGHNT and CDR2 YENEEA. The CDR3 DNA reads TGTGCCAGCAGCCATGACAGGGGGCTGTACAATGAGCAGTTCTTC. It specifies CASSHDRGLYNEQFF.

The gene calls are TRBV7-3 and TRBJ2-2, with 13 bases aligning to TRBD2. In germline, CDR1 is SGHTA, CDR2 FQGTGA. J gave up 7 bases and V 4 bases, and 9 bases lay outside the gene matches. This CDR3 has 17 residues. The CDR3 sequence is CASSSSGTSGTGGELFF. For the CDR3, the DNA is TGTGCCAGCAGCTCATCCGGGACTAGCGGGACTGGCGGGGAGCTGTTTTTT.

The rearrangement uses TRBV4-2 and TRBJ1-5; D is uncertain. With 0 bases removed from V and 3 bases from J, the gap between germline ends came to 18 bases. The germline V gene encodes CDR1 LGHNA and CDR2 YNFKEQ. The CDR3 covers 18 residues. CDR3 DNA: TGTGCCAGCAGCCAAGATTTAGGAGGGATCAGACTCAATCAGCCCCAGCATTTT. Protein: CASSQDLGGIRLNQPQHF.

V and J are TRBV3-1 and TRBJ1-2; tentatively, D is TRBD1 (5 bases). Trimming cost V 5 bases and J 6 bases, with 16 bases left between them. This CDR3 contains 14 residues. Germline V gene sequence: CDR1 LGHDT, CDR2 YNNKEL (reference sequence). The CDR3 region is CASSFQGPEDGYTF. DNA for the CDR3: TGTGCCAGCAGCTTTCAGGGCCCTGAGGATGGCTACACCTTC.

This clonotype was observed a few times. The J gene is TRBJ2-3, the V gene TRBV20-1; tentative D call: TRBD2 (6 bases). The CDR3 extends over 12 amino acids. Trimming took off 6 bases at V and 3 bases at J, with 10 bases between the two ends. CDR1 and CDR2 (germline): DFQATT, SNEGSKA (reference sequence). The CDR3, as DNA: TGCAGTGCCCGGGGACTTACAGATACGCAGTATTTT. Translation: CSARGLTDTQYF.

The chain recombines TRBV5-1 with TRBJ1-1; 8 positions match TRBD1. Germline V gene data show CDR1 as SGHRS and CDR2 as YFSETQ. CDR3 length equals 17 residues. V lost 0 bases to trimming and J lost 4 bases; unmatched junction nucleotides: 11. CDR3 sequence (DNA): TGCGCCAGCAGCTTGGAAGGCAGGGGGCAGGGGGGCACTGAAGCTTTCTTT. Translating gives CASSLEGRGQGGTEAFF.

This sequence joins TRBV6-4 and TRBJ2-7, with 7 bases fitting TRBD2. V lost 2 bases to trimming and J lost 2 bases; unmatched junction nucleotides: 21. This CDR3 contains 20 residues. Germline V lookup: CDR1 MRHNA, CDR2 SNTAGT. In DNA, the CDR3 is TGTGCCAGCAGTGACCACGATAAAGAACGGGAGGTCTTCGCACCCTACGAGCAGTACTTC. Translating it yields CASSDHDKEREVFAPYEQYF.

The chain couples TRBV21-1 to TRBJ1-2; the DNA was not used to check the table's D call, TRBD1. TRBV21-1 is a pseudogene. This CDR3 is 16 amino acids long. CDR3 in DNA: TGTGCCAGCAGCGAAAGGGGACAGCTCAGGAGCTATGGCTACACCTTC. Its protein product is CASSERGQLRSYGYTF.

V gene TRBV15 combines with J gene TRBJ2-5; 10 bases are a match to TRBD1. Germline V gene sequence: CDR1 LNHNV, CDR2 YYDKDF (reference sequence). The J segment lost 13 bases and the V segment lost 5 bases, leaving 13 bases of the junction unmatched. The CDR3 consists of 14 residues. CDR3 loop: CATSGPGQGPLGYF. CDR3 nucleotide sequence: TGTGCCACCAGCGGACCGGGACAGGGGCCCCTCGGGTACTTC.

V and J are TRBV11-2 and TRBJ2-7, with D possibly TRBD2 on 7 matching bases. V lost 0 bases, J lost 9 bases, and 18 bases lay in between. This CDR3 contains 15 residues. CDR1 is SGHAT, CDR2 FQNNGV, per germline. CDR3 in DNA: TGTGCCAGCAGCTTAGAAGAAGGGGGGGGTCGCTGGCAGTACTTC. Translated: CASSLEEGGGRWQYF.

The CDR3 here is CSAKIGLAGGGSEQFF. DNA for the CDR3: TGCAGTGCCAAGATAGGACTAGCGGGAGGAGGAAGTGAGCAGTTCTTC. This chain uses TRBV20-1 with TRBJ2-1; 14 bases match TRBD2. With 6 bases clipped from V and 9 bases from J, the junction kept 13 bases outside the gene matches. The CDR3 totals 16 residues. Germline CDR1 and CDR2: DFQATT and SNEGSKA (reference sequence).

This chain links TRBV12-3 or TRBV12-4 with TRBJ1-1, with 9 bases fitting TRBD1. The CDR3 is 15 residues long. Trimming at V came to 6 bases and at J to 5 bases, leaving 10 bases not matched to a gene. CDR3 region: CASRLGDREGTEAFF. The CDR3 DNA follows: TGTGCCAGCAGGTTGGGGGACAGGGAGGGGACTGAAGCTTTCTTT.

V is TRBV20-1 and J is TRBJ2-7, with 14 nucleotides matching TRBD2. Per germline, CDR1 DFQATT and CDR2 SNEGSKA (reference sequence). This CDR3 contains 14 residues. Trimming removed 6 bases from V and 10 bases from J; junction bases left unmatched: 11. The CDR3 sequence is CSAMGLAGDETQYF. DNA for the CDR3: TGCAGTGCCATGGGACTAGCGGGAGATGAAACCCAGTACTTC.

Many counts were recorded for this clonotype. The V and J genes are TRBV6-5 and TRBJ2-7; D might be TRBD1 (5 bases). V was clipped by 5 bases and J by 6 bases, with 17 bases between them. The CDR3 totals 14 residues. Germline CDR1 and CDR2: MNHEY and SVGAGI. CDR3 protein: CASSPRTQGSEQYF. CDR3 nucleotides: TGTGCCAGCAGTCCGCGGACCCAGGGTAGCGAGCAGTACTTC.

V and J are TRBV20-1 and TRBJ2-5; possibly TRBD1 or TRBD2 for D (5 bases each). Per germline, CDR1 DFQATT and CDR2 SNEGSKA (reference sequence). The CDR3 sequence is 15 residues long. V lost 2 bases and J 1 base, leaving 14 bases between the germline ends. CDR3 coding DNA: TGCAGTGCTAGACTGGACGGGACCTTCCAAGAGACCCAGTACTTC. Its translation is CSARLDGTFQETQYF.

This sequence joins TRBV7-9 and TRBJ1-4; D is uncertain. Germline V gives CDR1 SEHNR, CDR2 FQNEAQ (reference sequence). The CDR3 is made up of 16 amino acids. V lost 5 bases to trimming and J lost 7 bases, with 20 bases between them. The chain's CDR3 is CASSNPFDVVGEKLFF. The CDR3 DNA follows: TGTGCCAGCAGCAATCCGTTTGACGTGGTGGGTGAAAAACTGTTTTTT.

Here the CDR3 DNA reads TGTGCCAGCAGCTTAAAAGGGACAGGGAGGTACGAGCAGTACTTC. It encodes CASSLKGTGRYEQYF. The genes are TRBV11-2 and TRBJ2-7; 9 bases align to TRBD1. With V trimmed by 2 bases and J by 4 bases, 6 bases remained unmatched. Per germline, CDR1 SGHAT and CDR2 FQNNGV. This CDR3 comprises 15 residues. Full variable domain (rest looked up from reference TRBV11-2 and TRBJ2-7): EAGVAQSPRYKIIEKRQSVAFWCNPISGHATLYWYQQILGQGPKLLIQFQNNGVVDDSQLPKDRFSAERLKGVDSTLKIQPAKLEDSAVYLCASSLKGTGRYEQYFGPGTRLTVT.